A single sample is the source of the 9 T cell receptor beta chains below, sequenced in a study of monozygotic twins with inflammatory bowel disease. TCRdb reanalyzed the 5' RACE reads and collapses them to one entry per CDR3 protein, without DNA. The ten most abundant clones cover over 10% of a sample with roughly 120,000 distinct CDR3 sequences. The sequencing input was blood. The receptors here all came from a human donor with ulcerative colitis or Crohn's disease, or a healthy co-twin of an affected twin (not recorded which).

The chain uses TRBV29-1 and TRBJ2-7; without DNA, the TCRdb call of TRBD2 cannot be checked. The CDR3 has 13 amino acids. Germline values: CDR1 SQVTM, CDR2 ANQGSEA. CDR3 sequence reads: CSVEKAGSGEQYF.

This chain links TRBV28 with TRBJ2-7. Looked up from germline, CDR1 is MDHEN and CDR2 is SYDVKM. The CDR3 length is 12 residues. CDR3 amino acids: CASSSLGGERYF.

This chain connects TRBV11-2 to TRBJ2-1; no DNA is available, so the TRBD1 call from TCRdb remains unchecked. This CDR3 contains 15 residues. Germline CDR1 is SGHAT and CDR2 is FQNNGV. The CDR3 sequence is CASSSEAAPYNEQFF.

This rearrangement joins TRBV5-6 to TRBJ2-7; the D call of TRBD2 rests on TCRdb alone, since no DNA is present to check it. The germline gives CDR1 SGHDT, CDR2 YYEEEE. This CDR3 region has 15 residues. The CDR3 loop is CASSLALAGSYEQYF.

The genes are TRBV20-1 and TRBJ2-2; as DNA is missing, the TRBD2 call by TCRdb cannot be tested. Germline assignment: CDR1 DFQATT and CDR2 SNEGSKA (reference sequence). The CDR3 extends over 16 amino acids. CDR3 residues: CSAREMLAGAPGELFF.

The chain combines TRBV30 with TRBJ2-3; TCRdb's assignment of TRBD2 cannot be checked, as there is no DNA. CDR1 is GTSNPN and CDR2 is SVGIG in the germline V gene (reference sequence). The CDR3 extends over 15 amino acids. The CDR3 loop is CAWSGERGALRGQYF.

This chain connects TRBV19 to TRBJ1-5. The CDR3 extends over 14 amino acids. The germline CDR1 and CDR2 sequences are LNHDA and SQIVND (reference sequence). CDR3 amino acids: CASRSGLSNQPQHF.

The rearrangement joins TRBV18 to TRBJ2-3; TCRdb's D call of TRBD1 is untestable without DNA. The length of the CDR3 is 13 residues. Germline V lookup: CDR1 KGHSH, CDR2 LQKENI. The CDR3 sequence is CASSFQGEDTQYF.

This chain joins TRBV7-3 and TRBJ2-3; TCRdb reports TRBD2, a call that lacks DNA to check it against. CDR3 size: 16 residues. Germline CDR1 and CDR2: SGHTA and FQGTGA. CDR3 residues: CASSIYSGGTAHTQYF.